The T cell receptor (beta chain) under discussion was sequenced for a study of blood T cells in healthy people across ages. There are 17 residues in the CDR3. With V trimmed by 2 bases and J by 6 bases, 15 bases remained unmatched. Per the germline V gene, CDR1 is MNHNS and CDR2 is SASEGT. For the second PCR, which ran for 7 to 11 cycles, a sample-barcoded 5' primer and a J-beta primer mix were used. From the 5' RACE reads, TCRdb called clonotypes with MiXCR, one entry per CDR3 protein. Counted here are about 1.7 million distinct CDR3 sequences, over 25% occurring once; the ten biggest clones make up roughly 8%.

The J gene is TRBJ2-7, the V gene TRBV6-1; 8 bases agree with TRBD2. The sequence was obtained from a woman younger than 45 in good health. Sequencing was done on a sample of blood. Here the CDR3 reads CASSERYQSAGGVEQYF. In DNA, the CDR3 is TGTGCCAGCAGTGAAAGGTACCAATCGGCGGGAGGTGTCGAGCAGTACTTC.